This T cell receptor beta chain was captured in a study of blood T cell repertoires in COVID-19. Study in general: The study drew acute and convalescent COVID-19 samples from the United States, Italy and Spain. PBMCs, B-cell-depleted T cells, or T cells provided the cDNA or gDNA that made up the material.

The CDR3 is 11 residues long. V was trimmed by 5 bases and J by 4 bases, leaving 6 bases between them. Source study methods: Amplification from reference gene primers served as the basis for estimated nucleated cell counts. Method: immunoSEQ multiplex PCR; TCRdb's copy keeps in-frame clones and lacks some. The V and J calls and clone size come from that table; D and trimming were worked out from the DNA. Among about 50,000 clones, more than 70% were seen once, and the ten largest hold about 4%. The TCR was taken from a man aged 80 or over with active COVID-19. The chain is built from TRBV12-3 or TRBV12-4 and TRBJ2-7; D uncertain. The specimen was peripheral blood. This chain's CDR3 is CASSRLYEQYF. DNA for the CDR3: TGTGCCAGCAGTCGTCTTTACGAGCAGTACTTC.